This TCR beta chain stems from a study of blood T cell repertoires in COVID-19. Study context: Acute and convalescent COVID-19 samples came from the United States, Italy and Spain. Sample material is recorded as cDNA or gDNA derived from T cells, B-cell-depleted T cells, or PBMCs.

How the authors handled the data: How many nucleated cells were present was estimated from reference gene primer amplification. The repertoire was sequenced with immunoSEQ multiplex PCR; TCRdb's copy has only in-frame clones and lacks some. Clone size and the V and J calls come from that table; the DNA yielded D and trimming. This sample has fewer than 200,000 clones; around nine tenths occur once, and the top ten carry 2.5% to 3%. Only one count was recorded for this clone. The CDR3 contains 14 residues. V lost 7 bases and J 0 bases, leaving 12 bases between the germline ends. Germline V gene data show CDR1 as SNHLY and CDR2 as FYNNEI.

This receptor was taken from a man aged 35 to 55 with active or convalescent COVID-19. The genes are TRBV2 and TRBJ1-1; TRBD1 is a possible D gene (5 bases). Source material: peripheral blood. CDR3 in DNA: TGTGCCAGCATGGGGCGGCTAATGAACACTGAAGCTTTCTTT. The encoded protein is CASMGRLMNTEAFF.